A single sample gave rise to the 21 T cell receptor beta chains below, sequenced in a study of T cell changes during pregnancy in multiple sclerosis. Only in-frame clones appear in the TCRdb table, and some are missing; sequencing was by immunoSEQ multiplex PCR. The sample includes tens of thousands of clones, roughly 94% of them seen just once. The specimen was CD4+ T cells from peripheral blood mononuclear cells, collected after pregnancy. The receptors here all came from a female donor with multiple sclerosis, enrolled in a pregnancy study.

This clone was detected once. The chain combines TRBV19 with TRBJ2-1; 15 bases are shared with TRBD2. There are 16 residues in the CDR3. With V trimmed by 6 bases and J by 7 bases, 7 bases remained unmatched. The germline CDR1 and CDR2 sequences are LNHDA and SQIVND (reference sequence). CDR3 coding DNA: TGTGCCAGTAGCCTACCAGGACTAGCGGGAGGGAATGAGCAGTTCTTC. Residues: CASSLPGLAGGNEQFF.

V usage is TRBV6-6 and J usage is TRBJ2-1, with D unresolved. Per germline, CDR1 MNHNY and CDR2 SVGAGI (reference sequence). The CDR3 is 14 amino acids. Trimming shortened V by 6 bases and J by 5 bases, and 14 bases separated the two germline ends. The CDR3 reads CASSRSHRNNEQFF. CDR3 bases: TGTGCCAGCAGCCGGTCACACAGAAACAATGAGCAGTTCTTC.

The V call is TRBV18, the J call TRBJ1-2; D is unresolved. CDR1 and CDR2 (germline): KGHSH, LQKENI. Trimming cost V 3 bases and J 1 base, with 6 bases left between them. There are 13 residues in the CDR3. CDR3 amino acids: CASSPLGNYGYTF. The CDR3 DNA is TGTGCCAGCTCACCCCTCGGTAACTATGGCTACACCTTC.

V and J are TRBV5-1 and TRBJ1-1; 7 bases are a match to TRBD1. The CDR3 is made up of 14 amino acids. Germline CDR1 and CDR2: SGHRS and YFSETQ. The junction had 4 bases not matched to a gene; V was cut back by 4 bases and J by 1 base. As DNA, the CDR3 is TGCGCCAGCAGCAGGGGACAGAAGAACACTGAAGCTTTCTTT. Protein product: CASSRGQKNTEAFF. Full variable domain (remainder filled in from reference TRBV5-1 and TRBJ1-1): KAGVTQTPRYLIKTRGQQVTLSCSPISGHRSVSWYQQTPGQGLQFLFEYFSETQRNKGNFPGRFSGRQFSNSRSEMNVSTLELGDSALYLCASSRGQKNTEAFFGQGTRLTVV.

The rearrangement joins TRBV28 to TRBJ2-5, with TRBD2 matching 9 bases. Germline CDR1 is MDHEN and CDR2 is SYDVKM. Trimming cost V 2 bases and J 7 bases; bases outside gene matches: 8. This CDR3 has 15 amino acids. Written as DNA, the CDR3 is TGTGCCAGCAGTTTACTAGCGGGAAGGATGGGGACCCAGTACTTC. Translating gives CASSLLAGRMGTQYF.

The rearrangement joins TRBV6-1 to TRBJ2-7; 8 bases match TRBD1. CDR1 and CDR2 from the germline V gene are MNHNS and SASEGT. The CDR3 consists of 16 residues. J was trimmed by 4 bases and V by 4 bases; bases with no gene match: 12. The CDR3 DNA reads TGTGCCAGCAGTGCGGGCTCAAGCAGGGGGCAGTACGAGCAGTACTTC. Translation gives CASSAGSSRGQYEQYF.

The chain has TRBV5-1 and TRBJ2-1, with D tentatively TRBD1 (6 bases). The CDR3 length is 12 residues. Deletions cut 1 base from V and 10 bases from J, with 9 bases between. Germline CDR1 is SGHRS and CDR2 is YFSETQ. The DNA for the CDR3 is TGCGCCAGCAGCTTGAACAGGGTAGAGCAGTTCTTC. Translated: CASSLNRVEQFF.

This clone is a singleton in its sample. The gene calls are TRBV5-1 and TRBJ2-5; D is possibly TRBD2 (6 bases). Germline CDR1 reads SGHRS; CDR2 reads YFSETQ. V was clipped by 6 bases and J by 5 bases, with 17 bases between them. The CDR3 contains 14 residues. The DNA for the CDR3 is TGCGCCAGCACCTCATCCGGGGGACGCGAGACCCAGTACTTC. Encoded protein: CASTSSGGRETQYF.

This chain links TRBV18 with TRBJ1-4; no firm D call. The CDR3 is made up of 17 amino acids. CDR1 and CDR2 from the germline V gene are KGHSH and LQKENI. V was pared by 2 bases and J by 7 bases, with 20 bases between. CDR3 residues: CASSPLGSIPGGEKLFF. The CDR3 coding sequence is TGTGCCAGCTCACCATTGGGTTCGATCCCGGGTGGTGAAAAACTGTTTTTT.

CDR3 nucleotide sequence: TGTGCCATCAGTGTCGGAGGACAGGGCCCGCGGGAGACCCAGTACTTC. Amino acids: CAISVGGQGPRETQYF. The chain uses TRBV10-3 and TRBJ2-5, with 8 positions matching TRBD1. V lost 4 bases, J lost 5 bases, and 12 bases stayed unmatched. The CDR3 totals 16 residues. Germline V gives CDR1 ENHRY, CDR2 SYGVKD.

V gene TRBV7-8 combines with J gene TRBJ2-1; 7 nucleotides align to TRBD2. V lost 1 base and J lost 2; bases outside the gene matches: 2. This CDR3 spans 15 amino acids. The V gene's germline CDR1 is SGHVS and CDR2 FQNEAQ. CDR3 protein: CASSLVGGAYNEQFF. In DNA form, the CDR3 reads TGTGCCAGCAGCTTAGTTGGGGGGGCCTACAATGAGCAGTTCTTC. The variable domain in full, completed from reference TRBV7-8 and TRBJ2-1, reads GAGVSQSPRYKVAKRGQDVALRCDPISGHVSLFWYQQALGQGPEFLTYFQNEAQLDKSGLPSDRFFAERPEGSVSTLKIQRTQQEDSAVYLCASSLVGGAYNEQFFGPGTRLTVL.

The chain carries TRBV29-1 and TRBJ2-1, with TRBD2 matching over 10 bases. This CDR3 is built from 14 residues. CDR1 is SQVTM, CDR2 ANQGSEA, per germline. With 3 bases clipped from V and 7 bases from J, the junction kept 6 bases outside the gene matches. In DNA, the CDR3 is TGCAGCGTTGAGGTCTTGGGACTAGCGAATGAGCAGTTCTTC. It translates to CSVEVLGLANEQFF.

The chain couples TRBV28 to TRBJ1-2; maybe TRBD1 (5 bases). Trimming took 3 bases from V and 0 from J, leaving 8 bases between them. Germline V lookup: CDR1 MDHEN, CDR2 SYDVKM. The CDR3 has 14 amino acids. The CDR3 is CASSFGQANYGYTF. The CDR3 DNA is TGTGCCAGCAGTTTTGGACAAGCTAACTATGGCTACACCTTC.

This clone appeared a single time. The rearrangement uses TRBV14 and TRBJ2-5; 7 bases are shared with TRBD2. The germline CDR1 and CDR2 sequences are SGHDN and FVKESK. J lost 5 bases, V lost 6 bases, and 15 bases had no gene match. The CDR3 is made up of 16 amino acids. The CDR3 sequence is CASSEKPRTSYETQYF. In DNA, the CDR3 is TGTGCCAGCAGTGAAAAACCCCGGACTAGTTACGAGACCCAGTACTTC. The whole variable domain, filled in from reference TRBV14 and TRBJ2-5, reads EAGVTQFPSHSVIEKGQTVTLRCDPISGHDNLYWYRRVMGKEIKFLLHFVKESKQDESGMPNNRFLAERTGGTYSTLKVQPAELEDSGVYFCASSEKPRTSYETQYFGPGTRLLVL.

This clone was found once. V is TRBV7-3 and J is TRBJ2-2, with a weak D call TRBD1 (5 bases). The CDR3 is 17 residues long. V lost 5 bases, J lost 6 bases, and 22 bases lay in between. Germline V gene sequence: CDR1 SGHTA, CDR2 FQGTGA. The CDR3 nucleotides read TGTGCCAGCAGCCCGGTCAGGGCGATCGTGGGCGCCGGGGAGCTGTTTTTT. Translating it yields CASSPVRAIVGAGELFF.

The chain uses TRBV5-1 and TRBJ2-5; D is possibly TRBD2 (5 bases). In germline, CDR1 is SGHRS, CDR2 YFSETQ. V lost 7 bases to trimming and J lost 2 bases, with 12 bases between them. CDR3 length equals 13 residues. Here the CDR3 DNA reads TGCGCCAGCGCCCGGGGTACTCAAGAGACCCAGTACTTC. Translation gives CASARGTQETQYF.

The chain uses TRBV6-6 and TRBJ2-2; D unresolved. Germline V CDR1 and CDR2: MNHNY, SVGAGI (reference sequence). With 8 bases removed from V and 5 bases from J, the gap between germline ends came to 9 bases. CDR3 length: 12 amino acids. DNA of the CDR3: TGTGCCAGCTTATCAGAAACCGGGGAGCTGTTTTTT. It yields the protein CASLSETGELFF.

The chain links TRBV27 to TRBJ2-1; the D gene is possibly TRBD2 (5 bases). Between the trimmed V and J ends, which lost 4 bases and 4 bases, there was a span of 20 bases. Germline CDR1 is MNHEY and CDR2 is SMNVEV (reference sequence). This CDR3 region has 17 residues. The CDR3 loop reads CASSSPFQVPGYNEQFF. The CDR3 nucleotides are TGTGCCAGCAGTTCCCCCTTCCAGGTCCCGGGGTACAATGAGCAGTTCTTC.

CDR3 nucleotide sequence: TGTGCCAGCAGCCACACAGGGGGCGATCAGCCCCAGCATTTT. Its protein product is CASSHTGGDQPQHF. The V gene is TRBV5-6, the J gene TRBJ1-5; TRBD1 agrees at 9 bases. CDR3 length: 14 residues. V was clipped by 4 bases and J by 5 bases; unmatched bases: 4. Germline lookup yields CDR1 SGHDT and CDR2 YYEEEE.

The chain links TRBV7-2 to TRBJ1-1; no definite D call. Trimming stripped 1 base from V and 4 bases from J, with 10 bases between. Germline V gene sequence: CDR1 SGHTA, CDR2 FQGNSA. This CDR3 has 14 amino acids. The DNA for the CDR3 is TGTGCCAGCAGCTTAGTGGGCTTGGGCACTGAAGCTTTCTTT. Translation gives CASSLVGLGTEAFF. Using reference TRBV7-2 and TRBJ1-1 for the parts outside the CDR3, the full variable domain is GAGVSQSPSNKVTEKGKDVELRCDPISGHTALYWYRQSLGQGLEFLIYFQGNSAPDKSGLPSDRFSAERTGGSVSTLTIQRTQQEDSAVYLCASSLVGLGTEAFFGQGTRLTVV.

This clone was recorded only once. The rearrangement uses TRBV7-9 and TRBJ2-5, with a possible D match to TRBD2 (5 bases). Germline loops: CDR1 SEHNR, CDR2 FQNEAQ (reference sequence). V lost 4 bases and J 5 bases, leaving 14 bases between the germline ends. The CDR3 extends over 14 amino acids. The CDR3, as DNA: TGTGCCAGCAGCTCGGCGGGCGTTTTGGAGACCCAGTACTTC. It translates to CASSSAGVLETQYF.